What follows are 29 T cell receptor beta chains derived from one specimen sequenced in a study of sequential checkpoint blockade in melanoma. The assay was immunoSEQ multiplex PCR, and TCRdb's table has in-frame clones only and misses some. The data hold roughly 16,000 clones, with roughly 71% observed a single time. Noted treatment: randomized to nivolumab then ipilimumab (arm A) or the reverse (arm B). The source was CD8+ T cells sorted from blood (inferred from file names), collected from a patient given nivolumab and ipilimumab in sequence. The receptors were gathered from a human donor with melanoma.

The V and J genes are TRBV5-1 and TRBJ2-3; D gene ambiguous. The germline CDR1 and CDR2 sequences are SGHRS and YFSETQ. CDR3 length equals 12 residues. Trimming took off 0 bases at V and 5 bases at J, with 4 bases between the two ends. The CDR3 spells CASSLAVDTQYF. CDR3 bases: TGCGCCAGCAGCTTGGCCGTAGATACGCAGTATTTT.

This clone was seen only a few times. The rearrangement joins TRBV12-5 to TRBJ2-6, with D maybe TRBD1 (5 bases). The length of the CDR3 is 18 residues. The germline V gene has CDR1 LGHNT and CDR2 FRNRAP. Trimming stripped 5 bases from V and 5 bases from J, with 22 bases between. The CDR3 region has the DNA TGTGCTAGTGGTAACCTCACTGCAGGACAAAGTCGGGCCAACGTCCTGACTTTC. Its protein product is CASGNLTAGQSRANVLTF.

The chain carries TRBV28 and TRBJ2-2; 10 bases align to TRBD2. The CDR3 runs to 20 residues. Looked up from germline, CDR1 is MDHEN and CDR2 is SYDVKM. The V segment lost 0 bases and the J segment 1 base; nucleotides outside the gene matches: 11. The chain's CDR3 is CASSLWSSSGGSGNTGELFF. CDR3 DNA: TGTGCCAGCAGTTTATGGTCATCTAGCGGGGGCTCGGGGAACACCGGGGAGCTGTTTTTT.

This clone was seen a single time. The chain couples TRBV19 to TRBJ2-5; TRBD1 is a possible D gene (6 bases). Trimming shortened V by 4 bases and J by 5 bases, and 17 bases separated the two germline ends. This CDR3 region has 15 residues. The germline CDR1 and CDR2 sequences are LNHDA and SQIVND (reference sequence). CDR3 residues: CASSTPLTGSETQYF. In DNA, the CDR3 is TGTGCCAGTAGTACGCCACTGACAGGTTCCGAGACCCAGTACTTC.

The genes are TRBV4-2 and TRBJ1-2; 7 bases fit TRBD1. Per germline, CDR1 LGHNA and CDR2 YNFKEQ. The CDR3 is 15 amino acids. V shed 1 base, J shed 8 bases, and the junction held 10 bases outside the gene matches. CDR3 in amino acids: CASSQGLQGTGGYTF. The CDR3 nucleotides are TGTGCCAGCAGCCAAGGTCTACAGGGGACGGGGGGCTACACCTTC.

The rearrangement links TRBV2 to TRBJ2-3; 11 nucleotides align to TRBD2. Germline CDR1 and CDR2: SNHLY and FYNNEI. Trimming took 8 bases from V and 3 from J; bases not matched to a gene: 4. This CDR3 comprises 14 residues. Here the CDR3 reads CASGVAGGTDTQYF. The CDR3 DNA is TGTGCCAGCGGGGTAGCGGGGGGGACAGATACGCAGTATTTT.

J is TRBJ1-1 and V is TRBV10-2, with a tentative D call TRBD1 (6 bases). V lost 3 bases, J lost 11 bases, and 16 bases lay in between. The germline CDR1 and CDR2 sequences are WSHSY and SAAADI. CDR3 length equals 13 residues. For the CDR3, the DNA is TGCGCCAGCAGTGACCTCGACAGGATTCGGGCTTTCTTT. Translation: CASSDLDRIRAFF.

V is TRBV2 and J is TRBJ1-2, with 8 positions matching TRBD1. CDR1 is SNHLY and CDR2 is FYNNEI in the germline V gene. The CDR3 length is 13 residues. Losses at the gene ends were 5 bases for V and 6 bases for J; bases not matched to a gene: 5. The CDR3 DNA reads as TGTGCCAGCAGTCTACTACAGGGGGATGGCTACACCTTC. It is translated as CASSLLQGDGYTF.

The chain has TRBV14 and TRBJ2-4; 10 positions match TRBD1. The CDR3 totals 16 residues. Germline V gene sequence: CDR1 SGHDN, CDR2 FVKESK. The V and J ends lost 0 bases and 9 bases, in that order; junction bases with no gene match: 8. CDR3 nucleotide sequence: TGTGCCAGCAGCCAAGATGAGGGACAGGGGATAGGCATTCAGTACTTC. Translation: CASSQDEGQGIGIQYF. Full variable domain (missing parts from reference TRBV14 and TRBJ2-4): EAGVTQFPSHSVIEKGQTVTLRCDPISGHDNLYWYRRVMGKEIKFLLHFVKESKQDESGMPNNRFLAERTGGTYSTLKVQPAELEDSGVYFCASSQDEGQGIGIQYFGAGTRLSVL.

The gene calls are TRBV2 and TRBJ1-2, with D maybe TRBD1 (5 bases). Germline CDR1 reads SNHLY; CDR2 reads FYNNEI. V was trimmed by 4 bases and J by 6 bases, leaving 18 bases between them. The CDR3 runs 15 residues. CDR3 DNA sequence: TGTGCCAGCAGTGGATGGTCGCAGGGTGGCGATGGCTACACCTTC. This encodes CASSGWSQGGDGYTF.

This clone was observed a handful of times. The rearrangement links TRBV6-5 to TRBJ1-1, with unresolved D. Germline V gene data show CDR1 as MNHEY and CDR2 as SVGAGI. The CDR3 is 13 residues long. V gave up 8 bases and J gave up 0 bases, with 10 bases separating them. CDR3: CASHLAMNTEAFF. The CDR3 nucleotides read TGTGCCAGCCACCTAGCAATGAACACTGAAGCTTTCTTT.

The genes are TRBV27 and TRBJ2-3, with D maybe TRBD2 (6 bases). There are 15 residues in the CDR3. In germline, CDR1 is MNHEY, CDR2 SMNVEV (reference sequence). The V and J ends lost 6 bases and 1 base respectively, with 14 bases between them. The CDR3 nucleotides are TGTGCCAGCAGGGGGTGGGGGGTACGCACAGATACGCAGTATTTT. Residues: CASRGWGVRTDTQYF.

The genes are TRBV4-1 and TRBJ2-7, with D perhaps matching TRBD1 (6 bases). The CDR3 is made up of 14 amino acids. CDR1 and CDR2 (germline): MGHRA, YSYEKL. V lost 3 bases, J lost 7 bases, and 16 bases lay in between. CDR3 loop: CASSQAGGGSEQYV. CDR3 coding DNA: TGCGCCAGCAGCCAGGCTGGTGGGGGCTCGGAGCAGTACGTC.

The CDR3 loop reads CASSTLSSRTDTQYF. The CDR3 DNA reads as TGTGCCAGCAGTACCTTGAGTAGCCGCACAGATACGCAGTATTTT. The V gene is TRBV28, the J gene TRBJ2-3; D is ambiguous. V was clipped by 5 bases and J by 1 base, with 13 bases between them. The CDR3 runs to 15 residues. Germline CDR1 is MDHEN and CDR2 is SYDVKM.

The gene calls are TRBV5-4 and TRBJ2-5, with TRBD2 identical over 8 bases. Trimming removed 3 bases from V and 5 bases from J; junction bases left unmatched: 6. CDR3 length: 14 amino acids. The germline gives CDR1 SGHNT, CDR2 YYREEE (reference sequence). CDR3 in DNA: TGTGCCAGCAGCTCAGCGGGGGAGGGGGAGACCCAGTACTTC. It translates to CASSSAGEGETQYF.

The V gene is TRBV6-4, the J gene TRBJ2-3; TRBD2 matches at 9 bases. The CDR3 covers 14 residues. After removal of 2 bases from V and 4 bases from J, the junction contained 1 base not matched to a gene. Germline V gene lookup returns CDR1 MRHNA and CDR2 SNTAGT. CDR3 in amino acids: CASSDAGGPDTQYF. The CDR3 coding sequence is TGTGCCAGCAGTGACGCGGGGGGGCCAGATACGCAGTATTTT.

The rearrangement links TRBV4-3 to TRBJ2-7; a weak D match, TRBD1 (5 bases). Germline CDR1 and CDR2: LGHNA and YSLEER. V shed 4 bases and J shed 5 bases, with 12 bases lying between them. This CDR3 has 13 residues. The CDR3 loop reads CASSPYRSNEQYF. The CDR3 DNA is TGCGCCAGCAGCCCTTACAGGTCTAACGAGCAGTACTTC.

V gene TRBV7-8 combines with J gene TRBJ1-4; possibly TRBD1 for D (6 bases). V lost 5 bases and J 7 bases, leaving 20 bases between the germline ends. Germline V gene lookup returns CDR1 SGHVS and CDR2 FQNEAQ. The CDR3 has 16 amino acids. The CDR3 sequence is CASSQSRGPLGEKLFF. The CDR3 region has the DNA TGTGCCAGCAGCCAAAGCAGGGGCCCGTTGGGTGAAAAACTGTTTTTT.

The CDR3 DNA reads as TGCGCCAGCAGCCAAGATCCCACTGGAAACACCATATATTTT. This gives the protein CASSQDPTGNTIYF. The rearrangement links TRBV4-3 to TRBJ1-3, with D uncertain. The CDR3 length is 14 residues. Germline assignment: CDR1 LGHNA and CDR2 YSLEER. V was clipped by 0 bases and J by 2 bases, with 5 bases between them.

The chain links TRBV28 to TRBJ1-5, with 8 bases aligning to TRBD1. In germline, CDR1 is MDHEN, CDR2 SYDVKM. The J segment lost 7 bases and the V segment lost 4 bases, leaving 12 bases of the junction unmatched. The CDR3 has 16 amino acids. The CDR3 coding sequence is TGTGCCAGCAGTTCCGAGCAGGGGGCTTCGCGGCAGCCCCAGCATTTT. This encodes CASSSEQGASRQPQHF.

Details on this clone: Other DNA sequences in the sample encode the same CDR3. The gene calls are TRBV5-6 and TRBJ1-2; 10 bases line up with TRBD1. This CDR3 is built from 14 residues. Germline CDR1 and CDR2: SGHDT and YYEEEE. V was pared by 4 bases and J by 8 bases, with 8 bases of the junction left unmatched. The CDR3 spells CASSPGTGVVGYTF. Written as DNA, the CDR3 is TGTGCCAGCAGCCCCGGGACAGGGGTCGTCGGCTACACCTTC.

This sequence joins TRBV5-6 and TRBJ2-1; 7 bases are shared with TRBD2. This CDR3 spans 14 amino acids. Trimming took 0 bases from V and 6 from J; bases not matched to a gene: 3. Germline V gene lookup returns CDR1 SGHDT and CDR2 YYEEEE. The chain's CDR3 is CASSLGLAVNEQFF. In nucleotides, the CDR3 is TGTGCCAGCAGCTTGGGTCTAGCGGTCAATGAGCAGTTCTTC.

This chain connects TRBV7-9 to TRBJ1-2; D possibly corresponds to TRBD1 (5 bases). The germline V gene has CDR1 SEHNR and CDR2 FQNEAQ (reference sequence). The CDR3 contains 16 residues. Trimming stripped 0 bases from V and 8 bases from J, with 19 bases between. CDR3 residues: CASSLALDWGVHGYTF. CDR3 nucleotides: TGTGCCAGCAGCTTAGCCTTGGATTGGGGGGTCCACGGCTACACCTTC. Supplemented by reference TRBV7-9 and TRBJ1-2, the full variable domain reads DTGVSQNPRHKITKRGQNVTFRCDPISEHNRLYWYRQTLGQGPEFLTYFQNEAQLEKSRLLSDRFSAERPKGSFSTLEIQRTEQGDSAMYLCASSLALDWGVHGYTFGSGTRLTVV.

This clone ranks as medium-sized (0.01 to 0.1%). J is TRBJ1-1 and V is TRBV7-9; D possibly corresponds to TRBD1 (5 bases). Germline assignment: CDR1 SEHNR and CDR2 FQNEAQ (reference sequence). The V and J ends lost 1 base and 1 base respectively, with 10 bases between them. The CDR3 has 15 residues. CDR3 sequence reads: CASSLVLTGNTEAFF. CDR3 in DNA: TGTGCCAGCAGCTTAGTCTTAACAGGGAACACTGAAGCTTTCTTT.

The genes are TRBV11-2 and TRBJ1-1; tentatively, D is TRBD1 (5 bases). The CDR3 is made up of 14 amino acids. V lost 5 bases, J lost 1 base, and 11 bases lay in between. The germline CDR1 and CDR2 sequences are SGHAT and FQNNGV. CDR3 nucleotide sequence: TGTGCCAGCAGCCCCGGCGGGACGAACACTGAAGCTTTCTTT. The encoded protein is CASSPGGTNTEAFF.

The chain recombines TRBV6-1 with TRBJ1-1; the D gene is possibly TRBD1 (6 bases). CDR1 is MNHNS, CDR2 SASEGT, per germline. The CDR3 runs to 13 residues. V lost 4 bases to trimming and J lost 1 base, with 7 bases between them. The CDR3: CASSGTENTEAFF. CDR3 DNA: TGTGCCAGCAGTGGGACAGAGAACACTGAAGCTTTCTTT.

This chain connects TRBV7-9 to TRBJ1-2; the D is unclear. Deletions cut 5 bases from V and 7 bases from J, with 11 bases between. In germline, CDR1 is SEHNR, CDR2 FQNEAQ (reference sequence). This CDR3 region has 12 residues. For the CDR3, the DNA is TGTGCCAGCAGCCCGAGCTCCGGTGGCTACACCTTC. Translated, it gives CASSPSSGGYTF.

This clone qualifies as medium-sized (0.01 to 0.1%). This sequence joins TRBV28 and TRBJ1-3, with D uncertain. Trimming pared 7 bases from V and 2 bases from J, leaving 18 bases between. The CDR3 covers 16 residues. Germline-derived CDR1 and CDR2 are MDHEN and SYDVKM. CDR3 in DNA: TGTGCCAGCACCGCCCTTGAGGGAAATGCTGGAAACACCATATATTTT. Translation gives CASTALEGNAGNTIYF.

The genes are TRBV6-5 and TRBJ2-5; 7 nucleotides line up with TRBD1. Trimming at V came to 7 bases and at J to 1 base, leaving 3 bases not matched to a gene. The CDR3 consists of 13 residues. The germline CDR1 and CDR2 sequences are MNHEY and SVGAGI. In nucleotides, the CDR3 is TGTGCCAGCACCCGACAGGGCCAAGAGACCCAGTACTTC. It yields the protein CASTRQGQETQYF.